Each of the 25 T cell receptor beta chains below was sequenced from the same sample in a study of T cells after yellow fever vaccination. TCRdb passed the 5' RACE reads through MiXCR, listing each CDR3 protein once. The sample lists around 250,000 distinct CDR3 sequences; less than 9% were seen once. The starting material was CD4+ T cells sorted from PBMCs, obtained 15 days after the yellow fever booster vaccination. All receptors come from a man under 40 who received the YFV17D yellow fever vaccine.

CDR3 sequence: CASSLDGTDTEAFF. The CDR3 DNA is TGCGCCAGCAGCTTGGATGGGACAGACACTGAAGCTTTCTTT. This sequence joins TRBV5-1 and TRBJ1-1; 7 bases are a match to TRBD1. This CDR3 has 14 residues. V shed 0 bases and J 3 bases; nucleotides not matched to a gene: 2. Looked up from germline, CDR1 is SGHRS and CDR2 is YFSETQ.

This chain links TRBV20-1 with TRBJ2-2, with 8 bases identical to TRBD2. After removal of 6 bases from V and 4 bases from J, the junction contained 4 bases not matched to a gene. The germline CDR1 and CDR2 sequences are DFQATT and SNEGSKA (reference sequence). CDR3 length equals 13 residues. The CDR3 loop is CSAGLAGTGELFF. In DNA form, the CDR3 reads TGCAGTGCCGGACTAGCCGGCACCGGGGAGCTGTTTTTT.

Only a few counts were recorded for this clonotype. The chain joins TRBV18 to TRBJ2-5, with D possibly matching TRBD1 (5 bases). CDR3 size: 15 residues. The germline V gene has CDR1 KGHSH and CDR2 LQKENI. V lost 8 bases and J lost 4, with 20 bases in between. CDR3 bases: TGTGCCAGCGCCAATGGGGCGGTGTCTCGAGAGACCCAGTACTTC. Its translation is CASANGAVSRETQYF.

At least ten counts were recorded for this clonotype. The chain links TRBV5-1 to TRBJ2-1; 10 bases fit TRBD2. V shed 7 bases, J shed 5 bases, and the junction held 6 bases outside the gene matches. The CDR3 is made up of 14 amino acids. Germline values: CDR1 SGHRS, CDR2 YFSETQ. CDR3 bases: TGCGCCAGCCGCGGGCTAGCGGGAGACAATGAGCAGTTCTTC. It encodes CASRGLAGDNEQFF.

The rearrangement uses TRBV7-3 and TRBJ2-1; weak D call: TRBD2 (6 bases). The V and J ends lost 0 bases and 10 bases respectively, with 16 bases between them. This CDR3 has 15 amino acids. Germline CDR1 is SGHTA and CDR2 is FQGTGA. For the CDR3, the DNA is TGTGCCAGCAGCTTAACGCTAGGTGGTCGGGAGGAGCAGTTCTTC. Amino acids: CASSLTLGGREEQFF.

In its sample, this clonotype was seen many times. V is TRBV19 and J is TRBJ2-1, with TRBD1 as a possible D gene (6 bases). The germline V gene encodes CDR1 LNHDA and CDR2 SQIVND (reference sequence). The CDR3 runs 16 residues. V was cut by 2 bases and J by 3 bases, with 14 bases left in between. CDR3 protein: CASSITRDIRYNEQFF. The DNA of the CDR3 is TGTGCCAGTAGTATAACCCGGGACATCCGCTACAATGAGCAGTTCTTC.

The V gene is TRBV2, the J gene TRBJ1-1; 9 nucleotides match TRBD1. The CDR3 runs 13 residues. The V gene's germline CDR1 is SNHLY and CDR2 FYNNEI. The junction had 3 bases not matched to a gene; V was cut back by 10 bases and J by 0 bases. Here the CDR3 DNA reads TGTGCCATACGACAGGGGGTGAACACTGAAGCTTTCTTT. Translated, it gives CAIRQGVNTEAFF.

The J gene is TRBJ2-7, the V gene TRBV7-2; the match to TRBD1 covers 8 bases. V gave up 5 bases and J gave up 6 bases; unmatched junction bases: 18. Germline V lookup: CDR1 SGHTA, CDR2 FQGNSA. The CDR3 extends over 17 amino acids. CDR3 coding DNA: TGTGCCAGCAGCATGAGACAGGGGCCCCGGCTTTACGGCGAGCAGTACTTC. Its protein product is CASSMRQGPRLYGEQYF.

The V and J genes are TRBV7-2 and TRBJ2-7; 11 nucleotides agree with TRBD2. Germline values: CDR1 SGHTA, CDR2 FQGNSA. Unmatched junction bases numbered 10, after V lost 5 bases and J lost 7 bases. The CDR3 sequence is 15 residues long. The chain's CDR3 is CASSQGRLAGREQYF. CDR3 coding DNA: TGTGCCAGCAGCCAGGGGAGACTAGCGGGACGGGAGCAGTACTTC.

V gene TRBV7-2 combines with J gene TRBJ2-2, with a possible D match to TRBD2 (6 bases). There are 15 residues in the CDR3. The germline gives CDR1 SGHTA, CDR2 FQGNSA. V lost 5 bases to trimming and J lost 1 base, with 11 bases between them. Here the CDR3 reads CASSGGTENTGELFF. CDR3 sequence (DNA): TGTGCCAGCAGCGGGGGGACGGAGAACACCGGGGAGCTGTTTTTT.

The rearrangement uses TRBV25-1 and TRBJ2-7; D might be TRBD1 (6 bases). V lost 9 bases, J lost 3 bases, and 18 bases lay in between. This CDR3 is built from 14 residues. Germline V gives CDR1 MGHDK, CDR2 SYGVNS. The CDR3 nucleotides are TGTGCCAGTATGGGTGTGACAGGACTCTACGAGCAGTACTTC. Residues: CASMGVTGLYEQYF.

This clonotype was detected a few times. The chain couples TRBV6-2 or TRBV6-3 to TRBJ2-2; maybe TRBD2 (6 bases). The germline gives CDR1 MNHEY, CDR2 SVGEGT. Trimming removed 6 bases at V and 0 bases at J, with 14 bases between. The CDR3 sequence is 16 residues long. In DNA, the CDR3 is TGTGCCAGCAGATCCACTAGACTAGCGAACACCGGGGAGCTGTTTTTT. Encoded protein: CASRSTRLANTGELFF.

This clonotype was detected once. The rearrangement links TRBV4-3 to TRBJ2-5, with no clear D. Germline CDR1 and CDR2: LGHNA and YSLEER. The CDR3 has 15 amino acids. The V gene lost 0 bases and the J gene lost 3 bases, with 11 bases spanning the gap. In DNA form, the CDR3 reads TGCGCCAGCAGCCAAGATTCCCGCCGAAAAGAGACCCAGTACTTC. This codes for CASSQDSRRKETQYF.

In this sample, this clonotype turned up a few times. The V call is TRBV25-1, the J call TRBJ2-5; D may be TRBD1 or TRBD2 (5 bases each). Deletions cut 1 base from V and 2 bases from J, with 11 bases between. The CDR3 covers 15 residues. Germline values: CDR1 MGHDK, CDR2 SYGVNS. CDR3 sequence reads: CASSEWDGQQETQYF. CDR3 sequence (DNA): TGTGCCAGCAGTGAATGGGACGGCCAACAAGAGACCCAGTACTTC. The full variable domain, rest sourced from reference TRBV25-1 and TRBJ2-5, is EADIYQTPRYLVIGTGKKITLECSQTMGHDKMYWYQQDPGMELHLIHYSYGVNSTEKGDLSSESTVSRIRTEHFPLTLESARPSHTSQYLCASSEWDGQQETQYFGPGTRLLVL.

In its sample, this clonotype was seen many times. The CDR3 sequence is CASSLDSPGEQFF. The CDR3 DNA reads as TGTGCCAGCAGCCTTGATTCGCCGGGTGAGCAGTTCTTC. This chain connects TRBV7-7 to TRBJ2-1; D gene uncertain. This CDR3 comprises 13 residues. Trimming removed 5 bases from V and 9 bases from J, with 14 bases in between. The germline V gene has CDR1 SSHAT and CDR2 FNYEAQ (reference sequence).

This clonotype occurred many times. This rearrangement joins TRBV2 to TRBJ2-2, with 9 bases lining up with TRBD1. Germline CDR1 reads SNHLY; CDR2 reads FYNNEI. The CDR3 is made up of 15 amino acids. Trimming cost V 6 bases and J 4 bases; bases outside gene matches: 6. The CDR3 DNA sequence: TGTGCCAGCAGCCTTGGGACAGGGATCACCGGGGAGCTGTTTTTT. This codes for CASSLGTGITGELFF. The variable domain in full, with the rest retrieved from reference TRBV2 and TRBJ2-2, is EPEVTQTPSHQVTQMGQEVILRCVPISNHLYFYWYRQILGQKVEFLVSFYNNEISEKSEIFDDQFSVERPDGSNFTLKIRSTKLEDSAMYFCASSLGTGITGELFFGEGSRLTVL.

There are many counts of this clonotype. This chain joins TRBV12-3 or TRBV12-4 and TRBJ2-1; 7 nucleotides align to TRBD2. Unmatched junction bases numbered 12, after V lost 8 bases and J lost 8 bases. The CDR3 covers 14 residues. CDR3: CASLQGGPFDEQFF. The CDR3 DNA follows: TGTGCCAGCCTTCAGGGAGGGCCGTTCGATGAGCAGTTCTTC.

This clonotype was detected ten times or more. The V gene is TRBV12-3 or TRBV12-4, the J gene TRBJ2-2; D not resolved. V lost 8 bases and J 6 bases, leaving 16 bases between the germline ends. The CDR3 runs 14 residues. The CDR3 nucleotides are TGTGCCAGCTCCTGGCACCCAGGCGCCGGGGAGCTGTTTTTT. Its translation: CASSWHPGAGELFF.

The CDR3 is CASRTSGRAEIFTDTQYF. In nucleotides, the CDR3 is TGCGCCAGCAGGACTAGCGGGAGGGCCGAAATTTTTACAGATACGCAGTATTTT. The gene calls are TRBV5-1 and TRBJ2-3; 14 bases fit TRBD2. The J segment lost 3 bases and the V segment lost 5 bases, leaving 11 bases of the junction unmatched. The length of the CDR3 is 18 residues. Germline assignment: CDR1 SGHRS and CDR2 YFSETQ.

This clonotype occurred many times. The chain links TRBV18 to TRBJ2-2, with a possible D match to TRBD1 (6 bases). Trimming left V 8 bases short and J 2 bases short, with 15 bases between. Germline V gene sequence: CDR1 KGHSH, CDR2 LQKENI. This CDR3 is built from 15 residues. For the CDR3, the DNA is TGTGCCAGCGCTAGGGGACAACTTAACACCGGGGAGCTGTTTTTT. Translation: CASARGQLNTGELFF.

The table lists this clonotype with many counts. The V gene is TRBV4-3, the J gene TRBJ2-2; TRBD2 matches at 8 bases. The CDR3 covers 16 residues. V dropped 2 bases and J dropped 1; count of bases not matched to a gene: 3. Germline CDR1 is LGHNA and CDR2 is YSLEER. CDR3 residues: CASSQQTSENTGELFF. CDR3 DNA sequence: TGCGCCAGCAGCCAACAGACTAGCGAGAACACCGGGGAGCTGTTTTTT.

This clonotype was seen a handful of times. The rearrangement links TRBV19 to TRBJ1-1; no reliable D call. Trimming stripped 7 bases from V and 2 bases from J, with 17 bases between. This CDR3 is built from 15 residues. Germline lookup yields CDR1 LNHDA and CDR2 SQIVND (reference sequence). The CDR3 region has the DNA TGTGCCAGTATGGCCCTTGCTCCCCCAAACACTGAAGCTTTCTTT. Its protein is CASMALAPPNTEAFF. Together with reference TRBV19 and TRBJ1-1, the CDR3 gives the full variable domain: DGGITQSPKYLFRKEGQNVTLSCEQNLNHDAMYWYRQDPGQGLRLIYYSQIVNDFQKGDIAEGYSVSREKKESFPLTVTSAQKNPTAFYLCASMALAPPNTEAFFGQGTRLTVV.

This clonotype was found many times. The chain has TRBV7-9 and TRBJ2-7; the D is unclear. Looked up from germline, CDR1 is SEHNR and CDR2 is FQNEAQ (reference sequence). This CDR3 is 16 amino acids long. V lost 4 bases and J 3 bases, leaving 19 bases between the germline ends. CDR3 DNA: TGTGCCAGCAGCTCCAGCAGGAAAACTCTCAACTACGAGCAGTACTTC. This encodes CASSSSRKTLNYEQYF.

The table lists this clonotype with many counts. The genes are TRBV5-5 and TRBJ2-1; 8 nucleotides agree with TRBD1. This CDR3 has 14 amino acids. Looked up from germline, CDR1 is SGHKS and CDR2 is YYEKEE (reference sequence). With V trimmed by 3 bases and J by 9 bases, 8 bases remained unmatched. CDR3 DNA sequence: TGTGCCAGCAGCTGGGGGACAGGCGGGCTTGAGCAGTTCTTC. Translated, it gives CASSWGTGGLEQFF.

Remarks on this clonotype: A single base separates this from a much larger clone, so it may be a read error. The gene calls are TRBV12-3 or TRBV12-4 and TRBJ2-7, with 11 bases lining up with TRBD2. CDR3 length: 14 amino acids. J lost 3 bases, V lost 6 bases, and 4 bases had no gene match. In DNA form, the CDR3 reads TGTGCCAGCAGACTGACTAGCGGGGACTACGAGCAGTACTTC. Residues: CASRLTSGDYEQYF.